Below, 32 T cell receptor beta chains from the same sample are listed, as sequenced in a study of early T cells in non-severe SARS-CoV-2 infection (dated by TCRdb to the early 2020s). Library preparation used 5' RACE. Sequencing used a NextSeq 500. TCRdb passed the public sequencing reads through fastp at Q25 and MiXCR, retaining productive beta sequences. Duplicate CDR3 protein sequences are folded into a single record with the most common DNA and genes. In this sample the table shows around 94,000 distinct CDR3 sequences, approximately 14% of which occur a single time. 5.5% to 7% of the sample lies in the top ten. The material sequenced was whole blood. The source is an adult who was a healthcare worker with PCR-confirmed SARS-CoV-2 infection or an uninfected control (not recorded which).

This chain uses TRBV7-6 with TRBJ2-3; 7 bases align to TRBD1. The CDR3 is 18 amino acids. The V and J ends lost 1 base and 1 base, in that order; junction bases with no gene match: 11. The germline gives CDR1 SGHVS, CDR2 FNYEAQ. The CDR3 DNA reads TGTGCCAGCAGCTTAGTCCGACAGGGCGTTCTGGGCACAGATACGCAGTATTTT. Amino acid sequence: CASSLVRQGVLGTDTQYF.

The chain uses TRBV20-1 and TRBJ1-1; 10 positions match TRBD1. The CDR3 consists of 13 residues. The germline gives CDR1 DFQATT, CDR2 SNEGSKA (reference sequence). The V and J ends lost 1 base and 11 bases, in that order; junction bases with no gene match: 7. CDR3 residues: CSARGDRGRMAFF. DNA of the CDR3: TGCAGTGCTAGAGGCGACAGGGGGCGGATGGCTTTCTTT.

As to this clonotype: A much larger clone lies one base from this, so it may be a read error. The CDR3 DNA reads TGTGTCAGCAGCCCAAGAGATAAAGCCCCCATCAATGAGCAGTTCTTC. The encoded protein is CVSSPRDKAPINEQFF. The chain joins TRBV11-2 to TRBJ2-1; D ambiguous. Germline CDR1 reads SGHAT; CDR2 reads FQNNGV. The CDR3 totals 16 residues. The entire variable domain, with the rest obtained from reference TRBV11-2 and TRBJ2-1, is as follows: EAGVAQSPRYKIIEKRQSVAFWCNPISGHATLYWYQQILGQGPKLLIQFQNNGVVDDSQLPKDRFSAERLKGVDSTLKIQPAKLEDSAVYLCVSSPRDKAPINEQFFGPGTRLTVL.

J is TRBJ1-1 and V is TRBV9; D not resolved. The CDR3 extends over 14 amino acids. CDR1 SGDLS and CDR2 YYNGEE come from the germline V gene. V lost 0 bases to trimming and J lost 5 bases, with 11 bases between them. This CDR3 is CASSVGPGLTEAFF. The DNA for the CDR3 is TGTGCCAGCAGCGTAGGCCCCGGACTTACTGAAGCTTTCTTT. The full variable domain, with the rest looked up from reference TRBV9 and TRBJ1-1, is DSGVTQTPKHLITATGQRVTLRCSPRSGDLSVYWYQQSLDQGLQFLIQYYNGEERAKGNILERFSAQQFPDLHSELNLSSLELGDSALYFCASSVGPGLTEAFFGQGTRLTVV.

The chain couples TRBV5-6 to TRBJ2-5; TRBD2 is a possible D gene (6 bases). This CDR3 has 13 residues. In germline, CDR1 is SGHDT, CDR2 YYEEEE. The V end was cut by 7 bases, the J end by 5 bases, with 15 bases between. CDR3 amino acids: CASLAGQGETQYF. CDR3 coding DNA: TGTGCCAGCTTGGCGGGGCAAGGGGAGACCCAGTACTTC.

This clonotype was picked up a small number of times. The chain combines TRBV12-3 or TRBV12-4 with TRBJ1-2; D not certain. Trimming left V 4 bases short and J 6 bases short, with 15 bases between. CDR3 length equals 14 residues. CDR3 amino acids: CASSSSHSFHGYTF. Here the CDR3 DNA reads TGTGCCAGCAGTTCCTCCCACAGTTTTCATGGCTACACCTTC.

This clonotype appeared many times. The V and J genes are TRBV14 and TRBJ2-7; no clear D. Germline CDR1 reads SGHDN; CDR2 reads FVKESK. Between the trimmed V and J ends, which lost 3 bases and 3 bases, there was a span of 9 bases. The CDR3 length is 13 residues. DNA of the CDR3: TGTGCCAGCAGCCATTCCAGGAACTACGAGCAGTACTTC. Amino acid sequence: CASSHSRNYEQYF.

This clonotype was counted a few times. DNA of the CDR3: TGTGCCAGCAGTTTAACGGGGGGGACAGTGAGCGGGAGATCCCCTTTGGAGCAGTTCTTC. It encodes CASSLTGGTVSGRSPLEQFF. This chain links TRBV12-3 or TRBV12-4 with TRBJ2-1; D is perhaps TRBD2 (8 bases). V lost 2 bases, J lost 10 bases, and 33 bases lay in between. The CDR3 loop spans 20 amino acids.

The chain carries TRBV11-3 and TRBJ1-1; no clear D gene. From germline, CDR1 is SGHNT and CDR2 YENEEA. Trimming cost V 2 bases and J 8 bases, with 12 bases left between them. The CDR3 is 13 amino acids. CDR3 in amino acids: CASSLNGISEAFF. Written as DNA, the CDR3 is TGTGCCAGCAGCTTAAATGGGATAAGCGAAGCTTTCTTT.

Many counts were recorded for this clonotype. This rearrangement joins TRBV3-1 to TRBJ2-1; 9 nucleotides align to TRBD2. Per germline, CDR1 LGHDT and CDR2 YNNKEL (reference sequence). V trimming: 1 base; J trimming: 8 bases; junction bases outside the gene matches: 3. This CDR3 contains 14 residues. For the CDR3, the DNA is TGTGCCAGCAGCCAAGCTCTAGCGGGATATGAGCAGTTCTTC. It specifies CASSQALAGYEQFF.

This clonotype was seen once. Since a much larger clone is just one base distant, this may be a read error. The CDR3 DNA follows: TGTGTCAGCAGTTTAAACGCCGGAGCCAGCTCCTACAATGAGCAGTTCTTC. It translates to CVSSLNAGASSYNEQFF. This sequence joins TRBV28 and TRBJ2-1; D not certain. The CDR3 has 17 amino acids. The germline CDR1 and CDR2 sequences are MDHEN and SYDVKM.

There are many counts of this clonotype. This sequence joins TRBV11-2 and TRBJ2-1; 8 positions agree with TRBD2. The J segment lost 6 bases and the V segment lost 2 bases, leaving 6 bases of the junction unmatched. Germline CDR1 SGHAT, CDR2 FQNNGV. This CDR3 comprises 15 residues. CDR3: CASSLSPGGVNEQFF. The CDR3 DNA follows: TGTGCCAGCAGCTTAAGCCCCGGGGGGGTCAATGAGCAGTTCTTC.

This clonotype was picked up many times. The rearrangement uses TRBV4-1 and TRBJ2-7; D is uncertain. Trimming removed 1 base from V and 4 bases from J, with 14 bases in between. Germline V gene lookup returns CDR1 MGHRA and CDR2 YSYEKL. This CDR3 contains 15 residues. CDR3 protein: CASSQGPLRPYEQYF. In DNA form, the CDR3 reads TGCGCCAGCAGCCAAGGACCCCTGAGGCCTTACGAGCAGTACTTC.

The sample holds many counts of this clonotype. CDR3 sequence reads: CASSPGTSGTETQYF. The DNA of the CDR3 is TGTGCCAGCAGCCCCGGGACTAGCGGGACGGAGACCCAGTACTTC. This sequence joins TRBV2 and TRBJ2-5; 13 bases fit TRBD2. In germline, CDR1 is SNHLY, CDR2 FYNNEI. CDR3 length: 15 residues. The V gene end was trimmed by 6 bases and the J gene end by 5 bases; junction bases not matched to a gene: 6.

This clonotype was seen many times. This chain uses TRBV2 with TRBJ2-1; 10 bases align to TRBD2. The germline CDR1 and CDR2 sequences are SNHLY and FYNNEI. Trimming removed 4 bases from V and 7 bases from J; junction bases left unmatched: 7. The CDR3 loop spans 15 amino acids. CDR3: CASSAPSGRGNEQFF. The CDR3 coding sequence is TGTGCCAGCAGTGCACCTAGCGGGAGAGGAAATGAGCAGTTCTTC.

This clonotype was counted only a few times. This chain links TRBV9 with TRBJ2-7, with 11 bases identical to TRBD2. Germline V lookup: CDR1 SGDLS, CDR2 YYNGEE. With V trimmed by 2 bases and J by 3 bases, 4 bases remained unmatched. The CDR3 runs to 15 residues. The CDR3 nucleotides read TGTGCCAGCAGCGTTGGGACTAGCGGTTACTACGAGCAGTACTTC. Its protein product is CASSVGTSGYYEQYF.

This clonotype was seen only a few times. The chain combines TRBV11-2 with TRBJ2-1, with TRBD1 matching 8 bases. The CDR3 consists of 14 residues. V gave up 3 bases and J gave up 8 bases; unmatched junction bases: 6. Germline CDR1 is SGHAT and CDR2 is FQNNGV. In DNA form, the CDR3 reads TGTGCCAGCAGCTTTCTGACAGGGGAGGATGAGCAGTTCTTC. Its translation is CASSFLTGEDEQFF.

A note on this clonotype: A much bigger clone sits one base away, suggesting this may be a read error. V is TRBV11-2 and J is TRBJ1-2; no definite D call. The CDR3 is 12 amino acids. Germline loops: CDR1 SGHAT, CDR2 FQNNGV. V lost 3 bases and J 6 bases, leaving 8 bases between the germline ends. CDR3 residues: CASSFVHNGYTF. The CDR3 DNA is TGTGCCAGCAGCTTCGTGCACAATGGCTACACCTTC.

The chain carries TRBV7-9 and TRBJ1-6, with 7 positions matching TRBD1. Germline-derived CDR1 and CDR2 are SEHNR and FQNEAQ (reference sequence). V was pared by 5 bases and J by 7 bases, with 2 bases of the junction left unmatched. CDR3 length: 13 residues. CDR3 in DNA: TGTGCCAGCAGCAGGGGACAGAATTCACCCCTCCACTTT. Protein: CASSRGQNSPLHF.

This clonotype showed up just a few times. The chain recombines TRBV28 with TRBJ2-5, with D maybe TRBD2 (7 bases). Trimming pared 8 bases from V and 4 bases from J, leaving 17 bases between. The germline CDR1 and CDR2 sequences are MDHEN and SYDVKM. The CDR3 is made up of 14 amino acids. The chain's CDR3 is CASQQGGLVETQYF. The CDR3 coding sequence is TGTGCCAGCCAACAGGGAGGGTTGGTAGAGACCCAGTACTTC.

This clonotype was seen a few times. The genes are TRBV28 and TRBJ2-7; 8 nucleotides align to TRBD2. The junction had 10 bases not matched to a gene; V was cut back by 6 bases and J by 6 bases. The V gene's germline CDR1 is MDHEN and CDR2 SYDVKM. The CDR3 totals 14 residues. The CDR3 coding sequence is TGTGCCAGCAGGGGAGCGGGAGAGGGCGGCGAGCAGTACTTC. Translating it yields CASRGAGEGGEQYF.

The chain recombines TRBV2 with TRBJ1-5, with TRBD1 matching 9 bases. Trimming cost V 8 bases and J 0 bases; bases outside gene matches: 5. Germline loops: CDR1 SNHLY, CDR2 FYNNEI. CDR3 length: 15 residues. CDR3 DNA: TGTGCCAGCGCGGGGACAGGGATTAGCAATCAGCCCCAGCATTTT. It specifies CASAGTGISNQPQHF.

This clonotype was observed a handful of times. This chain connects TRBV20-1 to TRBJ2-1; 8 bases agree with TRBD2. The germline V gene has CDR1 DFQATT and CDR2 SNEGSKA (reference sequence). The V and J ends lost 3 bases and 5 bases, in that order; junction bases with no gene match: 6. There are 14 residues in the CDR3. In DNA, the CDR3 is TGCAGTGCTAGTGCTAGCGGGCCTAACAATGAGCAGTTCTTC. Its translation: CSASASGPNNEQFF.

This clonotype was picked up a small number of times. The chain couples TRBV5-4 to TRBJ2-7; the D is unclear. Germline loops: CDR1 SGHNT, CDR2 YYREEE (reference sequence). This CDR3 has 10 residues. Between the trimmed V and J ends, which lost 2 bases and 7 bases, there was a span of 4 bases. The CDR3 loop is CASSFSEQYF. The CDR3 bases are TGTGCCAGCAGCTTCTCTGAGCAGTACTTC.

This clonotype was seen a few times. The CDR3 here is CASSLAWASGRGNEQFF. In DNA form, the CDR3 reads TGTGCCAGCAGCTTAGCGTGGGCTAGCGGGAGAGGAAATGAGCAGTTCTTC. The V gene is TRBV7-9, the J gene TRBJ2-1; 10 bases line up with TRBD2. The CDR3 is 17 amino acids. V shed 0 bases and J 7 bases; nucleotides not matched to a gene: 9. Germline CDR1 is SEHNR and CDR2 is FQNEAQ (reference sequence).

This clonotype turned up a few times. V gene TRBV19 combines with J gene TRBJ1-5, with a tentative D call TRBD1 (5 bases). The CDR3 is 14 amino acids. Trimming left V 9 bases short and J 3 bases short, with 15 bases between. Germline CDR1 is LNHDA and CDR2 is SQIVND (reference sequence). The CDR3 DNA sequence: TGTGCCAGCAAAAATAGAGGGGCCAATCAGCCCCAGCATTTT. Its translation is CASKNRGANQPQHF. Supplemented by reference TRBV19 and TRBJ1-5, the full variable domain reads DGGITQSPKYLFRKEGQNVTLSCEQNLNHDAMYWYRQDPGQGLRLIYYSQIVNDFQKGDIAEGYSVSREKKESFPLTVTSAQKNPTAFYLCASKNRGANQPQHFGDGTRLSIL.

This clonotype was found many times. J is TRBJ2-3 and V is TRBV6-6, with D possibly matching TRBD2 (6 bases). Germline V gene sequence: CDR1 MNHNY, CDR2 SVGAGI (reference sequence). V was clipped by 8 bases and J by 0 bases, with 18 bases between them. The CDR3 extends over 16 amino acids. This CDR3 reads CASQEAGPSSTDTQYF. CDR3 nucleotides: TGTGCCAGCCAGGAGGCGGGACCTTCTAGCACAGATACGCAGTATTTT.

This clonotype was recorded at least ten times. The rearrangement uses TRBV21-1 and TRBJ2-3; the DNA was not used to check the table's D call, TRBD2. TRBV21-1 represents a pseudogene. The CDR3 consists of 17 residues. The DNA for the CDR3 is TGTGCCAGCAGCGCGCAACTAGCGGGAGAGGGTACAGATACGCAGTATTTT. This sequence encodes CASSAQLAGEGTDTQYF.

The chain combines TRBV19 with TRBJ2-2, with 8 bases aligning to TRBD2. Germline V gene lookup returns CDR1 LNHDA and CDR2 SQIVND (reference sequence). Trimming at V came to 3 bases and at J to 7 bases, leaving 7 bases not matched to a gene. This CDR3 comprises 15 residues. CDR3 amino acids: CASSMVGGTSGELFF. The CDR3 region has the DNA TGTGCCAGTAGTATGGTCGGTGGGACTAGCGGGGAGCTGTTTTTT.

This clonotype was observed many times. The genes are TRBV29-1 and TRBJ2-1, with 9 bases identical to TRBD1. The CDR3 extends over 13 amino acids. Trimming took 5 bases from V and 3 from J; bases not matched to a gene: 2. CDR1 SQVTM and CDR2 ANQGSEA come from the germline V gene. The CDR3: CSVPGQGYNEQFF. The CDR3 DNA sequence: TGCAGCGTTCCGGGACAGGGCTACAATGAGCAGTTCTTC.

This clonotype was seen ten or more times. CDR3 protein: CASTGVPGLRREQYF. The CDR3 bases are TGTGCCAGCACAGGGGTACCGGGACTCCGCCGCGAGCAGTACTTC. This chain connects TRBV6-2 or TRBV6-3 to TRBJ2-7, with D perhaps TRBD1 or TRBD2 (6 bases each). The CDR3 has 15 amino acids. Germline CDR1 MNHEY, CDR2 SVGEGT. V dropped 7 bases and J dropped 6 bases, with 22 bases sitting between them.

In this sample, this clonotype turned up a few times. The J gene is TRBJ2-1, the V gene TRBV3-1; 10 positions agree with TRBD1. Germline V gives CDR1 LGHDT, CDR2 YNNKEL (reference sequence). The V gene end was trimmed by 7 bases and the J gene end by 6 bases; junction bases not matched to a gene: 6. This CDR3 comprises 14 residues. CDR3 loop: CASTLRQGANEQFF. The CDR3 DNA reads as TGTGCCAGCACCCTGCGACAGGGGGCCAATGAGCAGTTCTTC.